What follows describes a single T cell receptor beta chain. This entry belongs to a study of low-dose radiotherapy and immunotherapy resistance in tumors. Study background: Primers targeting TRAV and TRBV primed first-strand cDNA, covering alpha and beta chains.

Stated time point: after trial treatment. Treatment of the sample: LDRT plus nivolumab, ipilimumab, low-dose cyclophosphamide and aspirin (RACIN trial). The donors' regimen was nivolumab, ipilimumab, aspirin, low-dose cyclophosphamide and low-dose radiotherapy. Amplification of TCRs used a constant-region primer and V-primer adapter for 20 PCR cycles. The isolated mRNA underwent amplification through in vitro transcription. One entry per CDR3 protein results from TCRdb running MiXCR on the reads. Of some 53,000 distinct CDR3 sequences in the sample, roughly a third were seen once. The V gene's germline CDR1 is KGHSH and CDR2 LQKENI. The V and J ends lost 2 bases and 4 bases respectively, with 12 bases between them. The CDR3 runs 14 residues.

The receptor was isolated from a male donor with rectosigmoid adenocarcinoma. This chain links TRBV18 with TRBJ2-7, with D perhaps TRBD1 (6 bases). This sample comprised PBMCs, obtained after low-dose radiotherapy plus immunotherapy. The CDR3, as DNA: TGTGCCAGCTCACCAACCACAGGGTTTTACGAGCAGTACTTC. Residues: CASSPTTGFYEQYF.